This T cell receptor (beta chain) was retrieved from a study of blood T cell repertoires in COVID-19. Study in general: Specimens from acute and convalescent COVID-19 originated in the United States, Italy and Spain.

Libraries were prepared by immunoSEQ multiplex PCR; TCRdb keeps only in-frame clonotypes and omits some of them. The sample shows 65,000 to 85,000 clones, 90% of them seen only once. This TCR was recovered from a human donor in a cohort sampled during active COVID-19. The specimen was peripheral blood.

CDR3: CASSLVGAGAGDTQYF. In DNA form, the CDR3 reads TGTGCCAGCAGCTTAGTGGGAGCGGGGGCGGGAGATACGCAGTATTTT. V and J are TRBV7-2 and TRBJ2-3; 8 positions match TRBD2. V trimming: 1 base; J trimming: 5 bases; junction bases outside the gene matches: 8. The CDR3 is 16 residues long. The germline CDR1 and CDR2 sequences are SGHTA and FQGNSA.